Shown below are 31 T cell receptor beta chains from a single sample sequenced in a study of human T cells and chemical hapten exposure. Regarding time point: pre-sensitization, week 0. Regarding treatment: therapeutic diphenylcyclopropenone sensitization with weekly scalp DPC. From the RACE reads, TCRdb called clonotypes with MiXCR, one entry per CDR3 protein. Among about 59,000 distinct CDR3 sequences listed, approximately 11% were seen once. Specimen: whole blood, collected in connection with sensitization to the hapten diphenylcyclopropenone (DPC). The receptor source for this set is a middle-aged woman with alopecia areata. Some clones in this sample may be carry-over from other donors' samples.

This clonotype was seen more than once but under ten times. This chain uses TRBV29-1 with TRBJ2-3; no definite D call. V was pared by 8 bases and J by 2 bases, with 8 bases between. The CDR3 runs 11 residues. Germline V gives CDR1 SQVTM, CDR2 ANQGSEA. The DNA for the CDR3 is TGCAGCTTCAGATACACAGATACGCAGTATTTT. Its translation is CSFRYTDTQYF.

This clonotype was detected many times. The genes are TRBV12-3 or TRBV12-4 and TRBJ1-2, with D possibly matching TRBD1 (5 bases). CDR3 length: 15 residues. The V gene lost 3 bases and the J gene lost 4 bases, with 15 bases spanning the gap. CDR3 loop: CASSLGQARGYGYTF. In DNA form, the CDR3 reads TGTGCCAGCAGTTTGGGCCAGGCAAGGGGCTATGGCTACACCTTC.

In this sample, this clonotype turned up many times. This sequence joins TRBV7-2 and TRBJ2-1; TRBD1 matches 9 bases. CDR1 and CDR2 (germline): SGHTA, FQGNSA. V trimming: 4 bases; J trimming: 2 bases; junction bases outside the gene matches: 3. The CDR3 length is 15 residues. The CDR3 sequence: CASSYDRGTYNEQFF. The CDR3 coding sequence is TGTGCCAGCAGCTATGACAGGGGGACCTACAATGAGCAGTTCTTC.

The genes are TRBV2 and TRBJ1-1, with D possibly TRBD1 on 6 matching bases. Germline CDR1 is SNHLY and CDR2 is FYNNEI. The CDR3 is 15 amino acids. Trimming removed 10 bases from V and 0 bases from J, with 18 bases in between. The DNA for the CDR3 is TGTGCCACCCCGGGGGGGGCGAGGATGAACACTGAAGCTTTCTTT. It codes for CATPGGARMNTEAFF.

This clonotype was picked up a small number of times. This chain joins TRBV7-9 and TRBJ1-3; unclear D gene. V lost 5 bases and J 0 bases, leaving 14 bases between the germline ends. Looked up from germline, CDR1 is SEHNR and CDR2 is FQNEAQ (reference sequence). CDR3 length: 16 amino acids. CDR3 in DNA: TGTGCCAGCAGCCTTAGAAGGGAGAGCTCTGGAAACACCATATATTTT. Encoded protein: CASSLRRESSGNTIYF.

The CDR3 DNA sequence: TGTGCCAGTACACAGGGAAGTCAGCCCCAGCATTTT. Protein: CASTQGSQPQHF. This rearrangement joins TRBV28 to TRBJ1-5; D possibly corresponds to TRBD1 (6 bases). Germline-derived CDR1 and CDR2 are MDHEN and SYDVKM. The CDR3 covers 12 residues. V lost 9 bases and J lost 6, with 12 bases in between.

There are many counts of this clonotype. The V and J genes are TRBV5-6 and TRBJ1-1; TRBD1 matches at 7 bases. Germline V CDR1 and CDR2: SGHDT, YYEEEE. V was pared by 4 bases and J by 0 bases, with 6 bases of the junction left unmatched. There are 15 residues in the CDR3. The CDR3 loop reads CASSVGGQMNTEAFF. CDR3 sequence (DNA): TGTGCCAGCAGCGTGGGGGGACAGATGAACACTGAAGCTTTCTTT.

CDR3 sequence: CASKPHSGANVLTF. DNA of the CDR3: TGTGCCAGCAAGCCTCACTCTGGGGCCAACGTCCTGACTTTC. This sequence joins TRBV27 and TRBJ2-6; D call uncertain. Germline CDR1 reads MNHEY; CDR2 reads SMNVEV (reference sequence). The CDR3 consists of 14 residues. Trimming took 7 bases from V and 0 from J, leaving 7 bases between them.

This clonotype came up many times. V is TRBV4-3 and J is TRBJ2-1; TRBD2 is a possible D gene (6 bases). CDR1 and CDR2 from the germline V gene are LGHNA and YSLEER. Trimming took off 3 bases at V and 7 bases at J, with 10 bases between the two ends. The CDR3 has 13 amino acids. As DNA, the CDR3 is TGCGCCAGCAGCCAGGTGGGGGGTAATGAGCAGTTCTTC. It specifies CASSQVGGNEQFF.

V and J are TRBV7-8 and TRBJ2-7; the match to TRBD2 covers 7 bases. V lost 6 bases and J lost 2; bases outside the gene matches: 10. The germline gives CDR1 SGHVS, CDR2 FQNEAQ. The CDR3 has 15 amino acids. The CDR3 sequence is CASRIEAGIPYEQYF. The CDR3 coding sequence is TGTGCCAGCAGGATAGAAGCGGGAATCCCCTACGAGCAGTACTTC.

This sequence joins TRBV19 and TRBJ2-7; the D gene is possibly TRBD1 (6 bases). V lost 4 bases and J 1 base, leaving 11 bases between the germline ends. Germline CDR1 is LNHDA and CDR2 is SQIVND (reference sequence). This CDR3 comprises 14 residues. CDR3 in amino acids: CASSTWTASYEQYF. Written as DNA, the CDR3 is TGTGCCAGTAGTACATGGACAGCTTCCTACGAGCAGTACTTC.

This clonotype was recorded many times. This sequence joins TRBV12-3 or TRBV12-4 and TRBJ2-1; TRBD1 aligns across 8 bases. There are 12 residues in the CDR3. Unmatched junction bases numbered 3, after V lost 7 bases and J lost 7 bases. The CDR3 loop is CASTTGGNEQFF. CDR3 sequence (DNA): TGTGCCAGCACCACAGGGGGGAATGAGCAGTTCTTC.

This clonotype appeared a few times. V usage is TRBV7-9 and J usage is TRBJ1-4; 7 positions agree with TRBD1. Trimming cost V 5 bases and J 7 bases; bases outside gene matches: 10. This CDR3 spans 15 amino acids. Per germline, CDR1 SEHNR and CDR2 FQNEAQ (reference sequence). The CDR3 here is CASSRPGQRVEKLFF. CDR3 bases: TGTGCCAGCAGCCGACCGGGACAGCGGGTTGAAAAACTGTTTTTT.

This clonotype was recorded at least ten times. This chain joins TRBV7-9 and TRBJ1-6; 7 bases match TRBD1. The V and J ends lost 2 bases and 10 bases, in that order; junction bases with no gene match: 5. Germline CDR1 SEHNR, CDR2 FQNEAQ (reference sequence). CDR3 length equals 14 residues. The CDR3, as DNA: TGTGCCAGCAGCTTACCGACAGGGCCCTCACCCCTCCACTTT. Its translation is CASSLPTGPSPLHF.

This clonotype was found a few times. This chain links TRBV6-5 with TRBJ2-7; no clear D gene. Trimming took 6 bases from V and 2 from J, leaving 14 bases between them. This CDR3 is built from 14 residues. Germline values: CDR1 MNHEY, CDR2 SVGAGI. CDR3 sequence reads: CASSPTGLPYEQYF. Here the CDR3 DNA reads TGTGCCAGCAGCCCGACGGGCCTTCCCTACGAGCAGTACTTC.

This clonotype has ten or more counts. The junction and the germline gene differ at one end; a read error may be behind it. The rearrangement joins TRBV7-2 to TRBJ1-2; the match to TRBD1 covers 7 bases. The CDR3 runs to 13 residues. Germline assignment: CDR1 SGHTA and CDR2 FQGNSA. In DNA form, the CDR3 reads TGTGCCAGCAACTTAAAACAGGGGTCCGGCTACACCTTC. Translating it yields CASNLKQGSGYTF.

For this clonotype: This may be a read error: a much more frequent sequence differs by one nucleotide. This chain uses TRBV5-1 with TRBJ1-1; D ambiguous. The CDR3 extends over 14 amino acids. The germline V gene encodes CDR1 SGHRS and CDR2 YFSETQ. Trimming took off 9 bases at V and 0 bases at J, with 15 bases between the two ends. CDR3 in amino acids: CANNLYGVNTEAFF. The CDR3 region has the DNA TGCGCCAACAATCTCTACGGGGTGAACACTGAAGCTTTCTTT.

This chain links TRBV19 with TRBJ1-4; 7 nucleotides match TRBD1. The germline CDR1 and CDR2 sequences are LNHDA and SQIVND (reference sequence). The ends lost 7 bases at V and 3 bases at J; junction bases unmatched: 2. The CDR3 runs 13 residues. CDR3 DNA: TGTGCCAGTAAAGGGGGCGCTAATGAAAAACTGTTTTTT. Encoded protein: CASKGGANEKLFF.

The rearrangement joins TRBV7-9 to TRBJ1-4, with 9 bases lining up with TRBD1. With 4 bases clipped from V and 8 bases from J, the junction kept 8 bases outside the gene matches. CDR1 and CDR2 from the germline V gene are SEHNR and FQNEAQ (reference sequence). CDR3 length equals 15 residues. The CDR3 DNA follows: TGTGCCAGCAGCTCAAGGGGACAGGGTGGGGAAAAACTGTTTTTT. Encoded protein: CASSSRGQGGEKLFF.

The chain couples TRBV18 to TRBJ2-2, with a tentative D call TRBD2 (6 bases). CDR1 KGHSH and CDR2 LQKENI come from the germline V gene. Trimming left V 0 bases short and J 4 bases short, with 6 bases between. The CDR3 length is 14 residues. This CDR3 reads CASSPPGGTGELFF. The CDR3 DNA sequence: TGTGCCAGCTCACCACCGGGGGGCACCGGGGAGCTGTTTTTT.

V gene TRBV6-5 combines with J gene TRBJ2-7; tentative D call: TRBD2 (5 bases). Germline CDR1 is MNHEY and CDR2 is SVGAGI. The CDR3 runs 15 residues. V shed 8 bases and J shed 2 bases, with 19 bases lying between them. The CDR3 is CASGKRTGTTYEQYF. In DNA, the CDR3 is TGTGCCAGCGGCAAACGGACGGGAACTACCTACGAGCAGTACTTC.

This clonotype was seen many times. The chain is built from TRBV6-1 and TRBJ1-5; D uncertain. CDR1 MNHNS and CDR2 SASEGT come from the germline V gene. V was cut by 4 bases and J by 6 bases, with 13 bases left in between. This CDR3 is 14 amino acids long. CDR3 in DNA: TGTGCCAGCAGTGGCAGTCAATCAATTCAGCCCCAGCATTTT. As protein: CASSGSQSIQPQHF.

The rearrangement uses TRBV18 and TRBJ2-5; 8 positions match TRBD2. The CDR3 is 14 residues long. Per the germline V gene, CDR1 is KGHSH and CDR2 is LQKENI. Germline trimming cut 3 bases from V and 5 bases from J; bases unmatched to any gene: 5. The CDR3 nucleotides are TGTGCCAGCTCACCGCGGGGGGCAGGCGAGACCCAGTACTTC. As protein: CASSPRGAGETQYF.

This clonotype was seen a few times. The chain recombines TRBV10-3 with TRBJ2-1; TRBD1 matches at 12 bases. This CDR3 region has 15 residues. V was pared by 5 bases and J by 5 bases, with 4 bases of the junction left unmatched. From germline, CDR1 is ENHRY and CDR2 SYGVKD. The CDR3 sequence is CAISPGQGADNEQFF. CDR3 bases: TGTGCCATCAGTCCGGGACAGGGGGCGGACAATGAGCAGTTCTTC.

The chain uses TRBV6-2 or TRBV6-3 and TRBJ2-3; TRBD2 matches 9 bases. With V trimmed by 2 bases and J by 2 bases, 8 bases remained unmatched. This CDR3 region has 17 residues. Germline CDR1 MNHEY, CDR2 SVGEGT. The CDR3 region has the DNA TGTGCCAGCAGTTACGGCGCGGGAGGGGGCCCCACAGATACGCAGTATTTT. Residues: CASSYGAGGGPTDTQYF.

This clonotype was observed many times. This chain uses TRBV9 with TRBJ2-2; no firm D call. Germline V gene lookup returns CDR1 SGDLS and CDR2 YYNGEE. The germline V and J ends were trimmed by 3 bases and 1 base, with 7 bases remaining between them. The CDR3 runs 14 residues. This chain's CDR3 is CASSALGNTGELFF. CDR3 DNA: TGTGCCAGCAGCGCCCTGGGGAACACCGGGGAGCTGTTTTTT.

The V gene is TRBV19, the J gene TRBJ2-1; 8 nucleotides agree with TRBD2. CDR3 length: 15 amino acids. V dropped 4 bases and J dropped 8; count of bases not matched to a gene: 10. From germline, CDR1 is LNHDA and CDR2 SQIVND (reference sequence). CDR3 sequence reads: CASSTGLVGSDEQFF. The CDR3 DNA follows: TGTGCCAGTAGTACGGGACTAGTAGGTTCGGATGAGCAGTTCTTC.

This clonotype was seen a few times. This chain connects TRBV5-6 to TRBJ2-7; D uncertain. The CDR3 runs to 12 residues. Per the germline V gene, CDR1 is SGHDT and CDR2 is YYEEEE. V was shortened by 1 base and J by 3 bases, with 5 bases between the two germline ends. The CDR3 reads CASSLSYYEQYF. The CDR3 DNA follows: TGTGCCAGCAGCTTGTCCTACTACGAGCAGTACTTC.

This clonotype was recorded many times. Here the CDR3 DNA reads TGTGCCAGCAGCCAAGGGGGCGGAGCGGGAATAAACGAGCAGTACTTC. Its protein is CASSQGGGAGINEQYF. The genes are TRBV6-2 or TRBV6-3 and TRBJ2-7; D tentatively reads TRBD1 or TRBD2 (7 bases each). Germline lookup yields CDR1 MNHEY and CDR2 SVGEGT. The CDR3 spans 16 residues. V lost 6 bases and J 5 bases, leaving 23 bases between the germline ends.

This chain uses TRBV12-5 with TRBJ2-7; a weak D match, TRBD1 (5 bases). The germline gives CDR1 LGHNT, CDR2 FRNRAP. V dropped 1 base and J dropped 7 bases, with 8 bases sitting between them. The CDR3 has 12 residues. The CDR3 DNA reads as TGTGCTAGTGGTTTGGAAACAGGTGAGCAGTACTTC. It encodes CASGLETGEQYF.

The chain employs TRBV6-5 and TRBJ1-4; TRBD1 matches 11 bases. The CDR3 runs 14 residues. The trim removed 4 bases at V and 8 bases at J, leaving 3 bases unmatched. The germline V gene encodes CDR1 MNHEY and CDR2 SVGAGI. The CDR3 DNA follows: TGTGCCAGCAGTTTCGGGACAGGGGGGGAAAAACTGTTTTTT. Translating gives CASSFGTGGEKLFF.